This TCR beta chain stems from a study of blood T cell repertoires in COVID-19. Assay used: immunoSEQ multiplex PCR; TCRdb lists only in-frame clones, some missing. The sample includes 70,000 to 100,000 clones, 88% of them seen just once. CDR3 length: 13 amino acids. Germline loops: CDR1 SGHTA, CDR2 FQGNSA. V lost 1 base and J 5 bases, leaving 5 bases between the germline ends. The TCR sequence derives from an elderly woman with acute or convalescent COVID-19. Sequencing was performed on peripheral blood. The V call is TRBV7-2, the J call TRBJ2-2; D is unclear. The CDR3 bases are TGTGCCAGCAGCTTAGAGAGGACCGGGGAGCTGTTTTTT. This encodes CASSLERTGELFF.